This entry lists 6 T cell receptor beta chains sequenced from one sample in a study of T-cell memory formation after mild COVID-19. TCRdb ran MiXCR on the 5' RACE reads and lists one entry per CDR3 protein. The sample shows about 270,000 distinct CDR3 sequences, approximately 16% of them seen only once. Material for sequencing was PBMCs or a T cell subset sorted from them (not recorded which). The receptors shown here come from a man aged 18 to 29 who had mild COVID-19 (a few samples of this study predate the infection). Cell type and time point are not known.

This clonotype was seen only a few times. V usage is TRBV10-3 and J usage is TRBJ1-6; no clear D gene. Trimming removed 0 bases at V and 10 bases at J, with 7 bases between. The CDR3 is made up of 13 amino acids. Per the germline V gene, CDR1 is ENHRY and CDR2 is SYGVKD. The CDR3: CAISESQISPLHF. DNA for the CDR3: TGTGCCATCAGTGAGTCTCAGATATCACCCCTCCACTTT.

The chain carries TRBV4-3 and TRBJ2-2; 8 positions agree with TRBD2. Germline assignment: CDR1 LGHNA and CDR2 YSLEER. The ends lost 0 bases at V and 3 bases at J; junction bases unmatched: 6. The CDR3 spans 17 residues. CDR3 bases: TGCGCCAGCAGCCAAGATACGGAGACTAGCGACACCGGGGAGCTGTTTTTT. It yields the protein CASSQDTETSDTGELFF.

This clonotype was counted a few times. CDR3 in amino acids: CSDGTSGVSDTQYF. The CDR3 DNA follows: TGCAGCGACGGGACTAGCGGGGTCTCAGATACGCAGTATTTT. V is TRBV29-1 and J is TRBJ2-3; 13 bases are shared with TRBD2. The CDR3 extends over 14 amino acids. From germline, CDR1 is SQVTM and CDR2 ANQGSEA. Germline trimming cut 7 bases from V and 4 bases from J; bases unmatched to any gene: 5.

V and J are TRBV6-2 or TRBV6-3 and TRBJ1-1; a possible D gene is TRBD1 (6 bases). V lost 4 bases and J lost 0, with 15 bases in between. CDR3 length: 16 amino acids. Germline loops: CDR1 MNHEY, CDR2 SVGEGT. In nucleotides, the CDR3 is TGTGCCAGCAGTTGGCCAGGGGATACCATGAACACTGAAGCTTTCTTT. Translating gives CASSWPGDTMNTEAFF.

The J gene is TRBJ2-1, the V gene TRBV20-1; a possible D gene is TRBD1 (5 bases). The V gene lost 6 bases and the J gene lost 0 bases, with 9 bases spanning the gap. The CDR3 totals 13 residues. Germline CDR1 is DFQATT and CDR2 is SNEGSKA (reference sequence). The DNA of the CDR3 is TGCAGTGCCCGACAGAGCTCCTACAATGAGCAGTTCTTC. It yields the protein CSARQSSYNEQFF.

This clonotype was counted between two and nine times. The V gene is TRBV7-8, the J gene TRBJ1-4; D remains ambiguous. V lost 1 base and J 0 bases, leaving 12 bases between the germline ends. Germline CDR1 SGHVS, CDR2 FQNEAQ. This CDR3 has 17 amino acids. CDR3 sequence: CASSLGRRVATNEKLFF. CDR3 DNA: TGTGCCAGCAGCTTAGGGCGGAGGGTAGCAACTAATGAAAAACTGTTTTTT.